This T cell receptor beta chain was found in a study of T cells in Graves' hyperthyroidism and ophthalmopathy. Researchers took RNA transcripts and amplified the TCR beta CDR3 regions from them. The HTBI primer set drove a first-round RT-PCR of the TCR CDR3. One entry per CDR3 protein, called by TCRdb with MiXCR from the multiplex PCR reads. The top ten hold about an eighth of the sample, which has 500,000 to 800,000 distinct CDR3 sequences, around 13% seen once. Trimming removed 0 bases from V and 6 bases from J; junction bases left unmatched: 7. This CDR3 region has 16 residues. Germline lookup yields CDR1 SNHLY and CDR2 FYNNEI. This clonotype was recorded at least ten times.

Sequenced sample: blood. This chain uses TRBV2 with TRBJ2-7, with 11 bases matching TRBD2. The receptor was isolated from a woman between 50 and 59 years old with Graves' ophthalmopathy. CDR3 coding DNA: TGTGCCAGCAGTGAAGCGCAAGGACTAGCGGGTGTCGAGCAGTACTTC. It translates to CASSEAQGLAGVEQYF. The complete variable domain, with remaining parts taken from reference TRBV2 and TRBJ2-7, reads EPEVTQTPSHQVTQMGQEVILRCVPISNHLYFYWYRQILGQKVEFLVSFYNNEISEKSEIFDDQFSVERPDGSNFTLKIRSTKLEDSAMYFCASSEAQGLAGVEQYFGPGTRLTVT.